The present T cell receptor (beta chain) was sequenced within a study of T cell responses to AZD1222 COVID-19 vaccine. Study background: Some second doses came at about 4 weeks and others at about 12 weeks; these were pooled. Study observations and caveats: At baseline, seropositivity was found in only 5 to 7 AZD1222 recipients.

Comments on this clone: Its specificity is not known.

Profiled with immunoSEQ multiplex PCR; TCRdb holds only in-frame clones, not every one. Found here are around 70,000 clones, 85% of them singletons; the top ten hold around 20%. V was clipped by 5 bases and J by 4 bases; unmatched bases: 3. Germline V lookup: CDR1 LNHDA, CDR2 SQIVND (reference sequence). The CDR3 totals 15 residues. The receptor comes from an adult in good health. The chain is built from TRBV19 and TRBJ2-5; TRBD2 matches at 14 bases. Sequencing was performed on peripheral blood, taken on day 0 of AZD1222 vaccination. The CDR3: CASSGTSGRGETQYF. In DNA form, the CDR3 reads TGTGCCAGTAGTGGGACTAGCGGGAGAGGAGAGACCCAGTACTTC. Supplemented by reference TRBV19 and TRBJ2-5, the full variable domain reads DGGITQSPKYLFRKEGQNVTLSCEQNLNHDAMYWYRQDPGQGLRLIYYSQIVNDFQKGDIAEGYSVSREKKESFPLTVTSAQKNPTAFYLCASSGTSGRGETQYFGPGTRLLVL.